The present entry profiles one TCR beta chain with its context. Measured with immunoSEQ multiplex PCR; TCRdb has only the in-frame clones, and not every one. The sample lists about 84,000 clones, 94% occurring once. This specimen comes from a study of T cell changes during pregnancy in multiple sclerosis. Germline trimming cut 0 bases from V and 5 bases from J; bases unmatched to any gene: 9. CDR3 length: 17 amino acids. Germline V gives CDR1 LGHNA, CDR2 YNFKEQ. The TCR comes from a female donor in good health, enrolled as a control in a pregnancy study. The chain uses TRBV4-2 and TRBJ1-4, with 7 bases that match TRBD1. Here the sequenced sample was peripheral blood, taken in the second trimester of pregnancy. The DNA of the CDR3 is TGTGCCAGCAGCCAAGAAGCAGGGGGGACAAAAAATGAAAAACTGTTTTTT. As protein: CASSQEAGGTKNEKLFF.